A selection of T cell receptor beta chains follows, all from one sample in a study of T cells in localized non-small cell lung cancer. TCRdb keeps only in-frame clones here, not all; method: immunoSEQ multiplex PCR. This table holds 25,000 to 30,000 clones, around 90% found once. Sequencing was performed on peripheral blood, taken before any cancer treatment. These receptor sequences come from a male donor aged 60 or over with stage I lung adenocarcinoma. The CDR3 runs from the conserved cysteine through the conserved F or W. A D gene is named only where the DNA matches it firmly. Part of the rows lack a size; the others show once, few, many or a class for expanded clones.

d_call: .; cdr3_length: 13; j_call: TRBJ1-2; clone_size: .; v_call: TRBV11-3; cdr3_aa: CASSSGRSYGYTF; cdr3_nt: TGTGCCAGCAGCTCCGGACGGAGCTATGGCTACACCTTC
d_call: .; cdr3_length: 15; j_call: TRBJ2-3; clone_size: .; v_call: TRBV7-2; cdr3_aa: CASSLNKALRDTQYF; cdr3_nt: TGTGCCAGCAGCTTAAATAAGGCCCTTAGGGATACGCAGTATTTT
d_call: .; cdr3_length: 17; j_call: TRBJ2-6; clone_size: once; v_call: TRBV7-2; cdr3_aa: CASSFMGPQSGANVLTF; cdr3_nt: TGTGCCAGCAGCTTTATGGGGCCGCAGTCTGGGGCCAACGTCCTGACTTTC
d_call: .; cdr3_length: 15; j_call: TRBJ1-1; clone_size: few; v_call: TRBV6-5; cdr3_aa: CASSYSAGTNTEAFF; cdr3_nt: TGTGCCAGCAGTTACTCGGCAGGGACGAACACTGAAGCTTTCTTT
d_call: .; cdr3_length: 12; j_call: TRBJ1-5; clone_size: medium-sized; v_call: TRBV7-2; cdr3_aa: CASSPRIGPQHF; cdr3_nt: TGTGCCAGCAGCCCGCGGATAGGGCCCCAGCATTTT
d_call: TRBD1; cdr3_length: 15; j_call: TRBJ1-4; clone_size: .; v_call: TRBV11-2; cdr3_aa: CASSLVTGGYEKLFF; cdr3_nt: TGTGCCAGCAGCTTAGTAACAGGGGGCTATGAAAAACTGTTTTTT
d_call: .; cdr3_length: 13; j_call: TRBJ2-5; clone_size: .; v_call: TRBV19; cdr3_aa: CASSSLERETQYF; cdr3_nt: TGTGCCAGTAGTTCCCTGGAGCGGGAGACCCAGTACTTC
d_call: TRBD1; cdr3_length: 16; j_call: TRBJ1-2; clone_size: .; v_call: TRBV19; cdr3_aa: CVSIRQGETARYGYTF; cdr3_nt: TGTGTCAGTATTCGACAGGGGGAAACCGCCCGGTATGGCTACACCTTC
d_call: .; cdr3_length: 14; j_call: TRBJ2-3; clone_size: .; v_call: TRBV2; cdr3_aa: CATRGQLITDTQYF; cdr3_nt: TGTGCCACCCGAGGACAGCTGATCACAGATACGCAGTATTTT
d_call: .; cdr3_length: 14; j_call: TRBJ1-2; clone_size: .; v_call: TRBV19; cdr3_aa: CASSWGLTNYGYTF; cdr3_nt: TGTGCCAGTAGCTGGGGCTTAACTAACTATGGCTACACCTTC
d_call: .; cdr3_length: 14; j_call: TRBJ1-2; clone_size: .; v_call: TRBV18; cdr3_aa: CASSSRDRGLGYTF; cdr3_nt: TGTGCCAGCTCTAGCCGGGACCGGGGCTTGGGCTACACCTTC